These 5 T cell receptor beta chains share one sample of origin, sequenced in a study of T cell clonality in common variable immunodeficiency. The repertoire was sequenced with immunoSEQ multiplex PCR; TCRdb's copy has only in-frame clones and lacks some. This sample carries tens of thousands of clones, none of them present only once. The specimen was peripheral blood mononuclear cells. These receptors were taken from a person aged 18-69 years in good health.

This clone came up many times. The read comes to an end 3 residues before the CDR3 does, leaving the germline J gene to fill in the end. V gene TRBV30 combines with J gene TRBJ2-1, with a weak D call TRBD1 (6 bases). Germline CDR1 GTSNPN, CDR2 SVGIG (reference sequence). This CDR3 is built from 16 residues. Trimming removed 0 bases at V and 2 bases at J, with 14 bases between. Here the CDR3 reads CAWSVGQWSPYNEQFF. CDR3 DNA (partial): TGTGCCTGGAGTGTGGGACAATGGTCGCCCTACAATGAG. Full variable domain (outside the CDR3, taken from reference TRBV30 and TRBJ2-1): SQTIHQWPATLVQPVGSPLSLECTVEGTSNPNLYWYRQAAGRGLQLLFYSVGIGQISSEVPQNLSASRPQDRQFILSSKKLLLSDSGFYLCAWSVGQWSPYNEQFFGPGTRLTVL.

Comment on this clone: The CDR3 is cut off 3 residues early in the read; its end comes from the germline J gene. The chain uses TRBV10-3 and TRBJ1-6; a possible D gene is TRBD1 (6 bases). Germline CDR1 is ENHRY and CDR2 is SYGVKD. The CDR3 covers 17 residues. With 3 bases removed from V and 0 bases from J, the gap between germline ends came to 12 bases. The CDR3 sequence is CAISEGDISSYNSPLHF. CDR3 DNA (partial): TGTGCCATCAGTGAAGGGGACATCAGCTCCTATAATTCACCC.

For this clone: The read ends 3 residues early relative to the CDR3; the germline J gene fills the gap. At the DNA level, this CDR3 is encoded by other sequences in the same sample as well. The chain employs TRBV5-1 and TRBJ2-3, with D perhaps TRBD1 (5 bases). The V gene's germline CDR1 is SGHRS and CDR2 YFSETQ. Trimming took off 0 bases at V and 4 bases at J, with 9 bases between the two ends. The CDR3 consists of 14 residues. This CDR3 reads CASSLGQGADTQYF. The CDR3 DNA, read in part, is TGCGCCAGCAGCTTGGGGCAGGGCGCAGATACG.

Comment on this clone: The sequence runs out 3 residues before the end of the CDR3; the remainder is reconstructed from the germline J gene. The V gene is TRBV30, the J gene TRBJ2-3; no definite D call. CDR3 length: 12 amino acids. The germline V gene has CDR1 GTSNPN and CDR2 SVGIG (reference sequence). The CDR3 loop reads CAWSTTQETQYF. The sequenced part of the CDR3 DNA is TGTGCCTGGAGCACCACACAAGAGACG.

This clone was observed at least ten times. The missing CDR3 end, 3 residues past where the read stops, is filled in from the germline J gene. J is TRBJ2-4 and V is TRBV6-2 or TRBV6-3; D unclear. This CDR3 comprises 12 residues. Trimming pared 2 bases from V and 7 bases from J, leaving 6 bases between. The germline V gene has CDR1 MNHEY and CDR2 SVGEGT. The covered CDR3 bases are TGTGCCAGCAGTTACATCTCTAACATT. Translating gives CASSYISNI. The entire CDR3 protein reads CASSYISNIQYF.